These 19 T cell receptor beta chains came from one sample sequenced in a study of T cell repertoires in cytomegalovirus infection. TCRdb re-called the reads with MiXCR, one entry per CDR3 protein. The sample includes about 740,000 distinct CDR3 sequences, about a third of them seen just once. The sequencing input was PBMCs. The receptors originated from a human donor in good health (CMV status not recorded). Some clones in this sample may be carry-over from other donors' samples.

The chain couples TRBV12-3 or TRBV12-4 to TRBJ1-1; D gene uncertain. The CDR3 has 14 residues. V lost 2 bases to trimming and J lost 13 bases, with 20 bases between them. The CDR3 loop is CASSLKVGSTEGFF. In DNA, the CDR3 is TGTGCCAGCAGTTTAAAAGTAGGGAGTACAGAGGGTTTCTTT.

This clonotype was observed a few times. The chain employs TRBV6-5 and TRBJ1-5; possibly TRBD1 for D (5 bases). The V gene lost 4 bases and the J gene lost 7 bases, with 14 bases spanning the gap. The germline CDR1 and CDR2 sequences are MNHEY and SVGAGI. The CDR3 has 14 amino acids. The CDR3 region is CASSFGGPEQPQHF. CDR3 in DNA: TGTGCCAGCAGTTTCGGGGGACCGGAGCAGCCCCAGCATTTT.

The CDR3 loop is CASSLFTSGNIDTQYF. CDR3 coding DNA: TGTGCCAGCAGCTTGTTCACTAGCGGGAATATAGATACGCAGTATTTT. The chain couples TRBV11-2 to TRBJ2-3; TRBD2 aligns across 10 bases. The V segment lost 3 bases and the J segment 5 bases; nucleotides outside the gene matches: 8. The CDR3 has 16 residues. The germline CDR1 and CDR2 sequences are SGHAT and FQNNGV.

The chain recombines TRBV5-6 with TRBJ1-2; 9 nucleotides match TRBD1. V gave up 4 bases and J gave up 7 bases; unmatched junction bases: 2. Germline V gene sequence: CDR1 SGHDT, CDR2 YYEEEE. The CDR3 runs to 12 residues. The CDR3 region is CASSLQGAGYTF. The CDR3 coding sequence is TGTGCCAGCAGCCTACAGGGGGCTGGCTACACCTTC.

CDR3 protein: CASSLRVSGTEAFF. Here the CDR3 DNA reads TGTGCCAGCAGTTTAAGGGTTTCGGGGACTGAAGCTTTCTTT. The rearrangement links TRBV28 to TRBJ1-1; D is unresolved. The V end was cut by 2 bases, the J end by 5 bases, with 12 bases between. CDR3 length equals 14 residues. Germline lookup yields CDR1 MDHEN and CDR2 SYDVKM.

This clonotype was found many times. The rearrangement uses TRBV7-2 and TRBJ1-5; the D is unclear. The CDR3 extends over 12 amino acids. CDR1 and CDR2 from the germline V gene are SGHTA and FQGNSA. Trimming took off 1 base at V and 9 bases at J, with 7 bases between the two ends. The CDR3 loop reads CASSLVIGPQHF. As DNA, the CDR3 is TGTGCCAGCAGCTTAGTTATAGGGCCCCAGCATTTT.

This clonotype was detected a few times. The J gene is TRBJ2-5, the V gene TRBV15; 7 nucleotides agree with TRBD2. CDR1 and CDR2 from the germline V gene are LNHNV and YYDKDF (reference sequence). The V segment lost 2 bases and the J segment 4 bases; nucleotides outside the gene matches: 7. The CDR3 covers 15 residues. This CDR3 is CATSRSGREGETQYF. CDR3 nucleotide sequence: TGTGCCACCAGCAGATCGGGGAGGGAGGGAGAGACCCAGTACTTC.

Note on this clonotype: The CDR3 carries no conserved terminal phenylalanine or tryptophan, so it likely arises from a read error. The chain is built from TRBV5-6 and TRBJ2-1; TRBD2 agrees at 10 bases. This CDR3 has 17 residues. The germline CDR1 and CDR2 sequences are SGHDT and YYEEEE. The V segment lost 3 bases and the J segment 3 bases; nucleotides outside the gene matches: 9. DNA for the CDR3: TGTGCCAGCAGCTGGGAGACTAGCGGGCCAAACTACAATGAGCAGTTCGTC. The encoded protein is CASSWETSGPNYNEQFV.

This clonotype was seen more than once but under ten times. The chain has TRBV11-2 and TRBJ1-4; perhaps TRBD1 as D (6 bases). This CDR3 is built from 17 residues. V was pared by 0 bases and J by 8 bases, with 19 bases between. Germline lookup yields CDR1 SGHAT and CDR2 FQNNGV. The CDR3 is CASSLDLKSGEREKLFF. CDR3 DNA sequence: TGTGCCAGCAGCTTAGATTTAAAATCAGGGGAGAGGGAAAAACTGTTTTTT.

This clonotype was seen many times. This chain uses TRBV7-2 with TRBJ1-4; tentative D call: TRBD1 (5 bases). Germline V CDR1 and CDR2: SGHTA, FQGNSA. The V end lost 1 base, the J end lost 2 bases, and 8 bases lay between the germline ends. The CDR3 consists of 15 residues. CDR3 in amino acids: CASSLVRGTNEKLFF. The CDR3 nucleotides read TGTGCCAGCAGCTTAGTCCGGGGCACTAATGAAAAACTGTTTTTT.

The chain links TRBV2 to TRBJ2-7, with D unclear. This CDR3 has 13 amino acids. Trimming shortened V by 3 bases and J by 3 bases, and 9 bases separated the two germline ends. Germline-derived CDR1 and CDR2 are SNHLY and FYNNEI. CDR3 nucleotides: TGTGCCAGCAGTGACGAAAGCCGCTACGAGCAGTACTTC. Translated: CASSDESRYEQYF. Looking up the rest from reference TRBV2 and TRBJ2-7 gives the full variable domain: EPEVTQTPSHQVTQMGQEVILRCVPISNHLYFYWYRQILGQKVEFLVSFYNNEISEKSEIFDDQFSVERPDGSNFTLKIRSTKLEDSAMYFCASSDESRYEQYFGPGTRLTVT.

The table lists this clonotype with a few counts. CDR3 DNA sequence: TGTGCCAGCATAGCGGGAGGGCCGCGGTACGAGCAGTACTTC. It codes for CASIAGGPRYEQYF. J is TRBJ2-7 and V is TRBV27; TRBD2 matches 11 bases. This CDR3 contains 14 residues. CDR1 MNHEY and CDR2 SMNVEV come from the germline V gene (reference sequence). V trimming: 7 bases; J trimming: 4 bases; junction bases outside the gene matches: 6.

V is TRBV6-6 and J is TRBJ2-1; maybe TRBD1 (5 bases). In germline, CDR1 is MNHNY, CDR2 SVGAGI (reference sequence). The CDR3 runs to 14 residues. The ends were cut back, 0 bases at V and 4 bases at J, with 7 bases in the middle. Here the CDR3 DNA reads TGTGCCAGCAGTTACTCCAACAGGTACAATGAGCAGTTCTTC. The encoded protein is CASSYSNRYNEQFF.

The J gene is TRBJ2-5, the V gene TRBV28; D perhaps matches TRBD2 (6 bases). In germline, CDR1 is MDHEN, CDR2 SYDVKM. Between the trimmed V and J ends, which lost 6 bases and 2 bases, there was a span of 13 bases. This CDR3 region has 14 residues. The DNA for the CDR3 is TGTGCCAGCAGATTTCGGGAGTATCAAGAGACCCAGTACTTC. Its translation is CASRFREYQETQYF.

This clonotype turned up a few times. The chain links TRBV28 to TRBJ1-4, with D tentatively TRBD1 (6 bases). This CDR3 region has 15 residues. V lost 2 bases, J lost 7 bases, and 14 bases lay in between. Germline V gene sequence: CDR1 MDHEN, CDR2 SYDVKM. The CDR3 loop is CASSLRGAGSEKLFF. The CDR3 DNA reads as TGTGCCAGCAGTTTACGGGGGGCAGGTAGTGAAAAACTGTTTTTT.

The chain couples TRBV12-3 or TRBV12-4 to TRBJ2-5, with D unclear. The V end was cut by 3 bases, the J end by 8 bases, with 7 bases between. The CDR3 has 11 amino acids. The CDR3 loop reads CASSFARTQYF. The CDR3 bases are TGTGCCAGCAGTTTCGCGCGAACCCAGTACTTC.

This clonotype turned up a few times. The V call is TRBV28, the J call TRBJ2-1, with 9 bases aligning to TRBD2. CDR3 length: 16 residues. V lost 2 bases to trimming and J lost 7 bases; unmatched junction nucleotides: 9. Germline V gene data show CDR1 as MDHEN and CDR2 as SYDVKM. The CDR3 DNA reads TGTGCCAGCAGTTTAGCGGGGGGGCGGTTTGGGAATGAGCAGTTCTTC. This translates into CASSLAGGRFGNEQFF.

The chain is built from TRBV6-8 and TRBJ2-7; 9 bases line up with TRBD1. J was trimmed by 0 bases and V by 5 bases; bases with no gene match: 11. Germline V CDR1 and CDR2: MNHGY, SAAAGT. The CDR3 contains 17 residues. The CDR3 region has the DNA TGTGCCAGCAGTAGAATTGGGACAGGGAAGTCCTCCTACGAGCAGTACTTC. It yields the protein CASSRIGTGKSSYEQYF.

On this clonotype: One end of the junction is discordant with germline, which a read error may explain. The V call is TRBV29-1, the J call TRBJ1-1, with D maybe TRBD1 (6 bases). There are 10 residues in the CDR3. CDR1 and CDR2 (germline): SQVTM, ANQGSEA. The CDR3 is CSARDRLDLF. In DNA form, the CDR3 reads TGCAGCGCCCGAGACAGGCTGGACCTCTTT.